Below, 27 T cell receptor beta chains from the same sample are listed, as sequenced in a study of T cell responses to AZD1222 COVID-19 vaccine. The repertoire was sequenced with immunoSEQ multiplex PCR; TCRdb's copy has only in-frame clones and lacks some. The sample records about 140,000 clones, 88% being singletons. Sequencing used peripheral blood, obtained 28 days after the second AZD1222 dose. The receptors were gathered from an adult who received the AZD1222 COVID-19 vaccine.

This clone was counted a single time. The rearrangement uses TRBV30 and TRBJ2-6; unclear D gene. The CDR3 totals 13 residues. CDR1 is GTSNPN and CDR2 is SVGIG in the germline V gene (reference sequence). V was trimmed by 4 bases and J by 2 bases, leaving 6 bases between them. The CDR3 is CAWTTPGANVLTF. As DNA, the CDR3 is TGTGCCTGGACTACACCTGGGGCCAACGTCCTGACTTTC.

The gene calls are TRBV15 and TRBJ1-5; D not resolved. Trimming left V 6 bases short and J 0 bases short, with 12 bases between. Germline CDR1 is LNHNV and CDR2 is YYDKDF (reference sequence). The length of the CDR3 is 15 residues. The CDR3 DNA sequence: TGTGCCACCAGTAGCGCGAGCTTTAGCAATCAGCCCCAGCATTTT. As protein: CATSSASFSNQPQHF.

The CDR3 loop reads CASSLDRGHYGYTF. Here the CDR3 DNA reads TGTGCCAGCAGCTTAGACAGGGGACACTATGGCTACACCTTC. The rearrangement uses TRBV5-4 and TRBJ1-2, with 8 bases lining up with TRBD1. Trimming took 2 bases from V and 3 from J; bases not matched to a gene: 3. The germline V gene encodes CDR1 SGHNT and CDR2 YYREEE (reference sequence). This CDR3 comprises 14 residues.

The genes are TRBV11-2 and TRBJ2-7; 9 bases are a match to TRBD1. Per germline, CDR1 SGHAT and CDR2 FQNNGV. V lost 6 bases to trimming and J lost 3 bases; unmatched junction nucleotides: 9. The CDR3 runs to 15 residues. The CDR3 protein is CASSSGTGSLYEQYF. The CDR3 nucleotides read TGTGCCAGCAGTTCCGGGACAGGGTCTCTCTACGAGCAGTACTTC.

CDR3 DNA: TGTGCCAGCAGTTTGGGACCTAACTATGGCTACACCTTC. Protein product: CASSLGPNYGYTF. The chain uses TRBV12-3 or TRBV12-4 and TRBJ1-2; possibly TRBD1 for D (5 bases). This CDR3 contains 13 residues. The V end was cut by 3 bases, the J end by 0 bases, with 5 bases between.

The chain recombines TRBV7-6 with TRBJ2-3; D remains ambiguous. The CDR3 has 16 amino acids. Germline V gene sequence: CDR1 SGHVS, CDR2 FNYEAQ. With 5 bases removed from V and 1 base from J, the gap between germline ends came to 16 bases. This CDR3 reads CASSLNPDGGTDTQYF. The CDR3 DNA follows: TGTGCCAGCAGCCTGAACCCGGACGGAGGCACAGATACGCAGTATTTT. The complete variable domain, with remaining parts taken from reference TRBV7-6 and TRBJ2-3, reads GAGVSQSPRYKVTKRGQDVALRCDPISGHVSLYWYRQALGQGPEFLTYFNYEAQQDKSGLPNDRFSAERPEGSISTLTIQRTEQRDSAMYRCASSLNPDGGTDTQYFGPGTRLTVL.

CDR3 sequence reads: CASPFQGASQSTYEQYF. The DNA for the CDR3 is TGTGCCAGCCCGTTCCAAGGGGCATCGCAATCCACCTACGAGCAGTACTTC. The chain has TRBV21-1 and TRBJ2-7; the listed D gene, TRBD1, was not tested against the DNA. TRBV21-1 corresponds to a pseudogene. This CDR3 spans 17 amino acids.

The DNA for the CDR3 is TGTGCCAGCAGCCGGACCGGGCGATCACCTTCAACTAATGAAAAACTGTTTTTT. This codes for CASSRTGRSPSTNEKLFF. V is TRBV11-2 and J is TRBJ1-4; D not certain. The germline gives CDR1 SGHAT, CDR2 FQNNGV. This CDR3 contains 18 residues. V lost 5 bases and J 0 bases, leaving 19 bases between the germline ends.

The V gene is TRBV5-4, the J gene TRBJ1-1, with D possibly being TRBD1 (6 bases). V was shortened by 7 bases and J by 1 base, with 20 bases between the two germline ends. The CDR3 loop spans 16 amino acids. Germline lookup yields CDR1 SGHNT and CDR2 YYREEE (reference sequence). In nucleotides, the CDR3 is TGTGCCAGCGTATCTCCGACCGGGACACAGAACACTGAAGCTTTCTTT. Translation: CASVSPTGTQNTEAFF.

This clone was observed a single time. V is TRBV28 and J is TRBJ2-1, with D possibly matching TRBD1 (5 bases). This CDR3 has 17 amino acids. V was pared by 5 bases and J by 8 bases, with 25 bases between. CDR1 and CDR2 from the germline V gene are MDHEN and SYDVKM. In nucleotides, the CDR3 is TGTGCCAGCAGTGCTATCGGACAAAAGAAAGGTTACGATGAGCAGTTCTTC. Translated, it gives CASSAIGQKKGYDEQFF.

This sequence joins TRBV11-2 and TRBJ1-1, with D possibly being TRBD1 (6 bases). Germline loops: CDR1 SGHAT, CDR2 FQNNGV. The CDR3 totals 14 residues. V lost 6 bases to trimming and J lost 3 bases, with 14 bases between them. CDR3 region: CASSNTQGYTEAFF. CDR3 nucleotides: TGTGCCAGCAGTAACACACAGGGTTACACTGAAGCTTTCTTT.

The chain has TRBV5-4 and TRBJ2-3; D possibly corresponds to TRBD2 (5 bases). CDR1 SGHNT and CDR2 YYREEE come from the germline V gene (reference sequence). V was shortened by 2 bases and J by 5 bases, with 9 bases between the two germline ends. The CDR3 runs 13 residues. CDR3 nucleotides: TGTGCCAGCAGCTTTGAGAGGGAAGATACGCAGTATTTT. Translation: CASSFEREDTQYF.

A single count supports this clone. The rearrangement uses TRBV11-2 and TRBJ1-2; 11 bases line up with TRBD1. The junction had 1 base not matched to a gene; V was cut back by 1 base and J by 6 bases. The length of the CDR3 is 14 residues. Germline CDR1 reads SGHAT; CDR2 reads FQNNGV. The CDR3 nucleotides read TGTGCCAGCAGCTTAGTGGACAGGGGGCATGGCTACACCTTC. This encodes CASSLVDRGHGYTF. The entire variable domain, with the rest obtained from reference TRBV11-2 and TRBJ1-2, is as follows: EAGVAQSPRYKIIEKRQSVAFWCNPISGHATLYWYQQILGQGPKLLIQFQNNGVVDDSQLPKDRFSAERLKGVDSTLKIQPAKLEDSAVYLCASSLVDRGHGYTFGSGTRLTVV.

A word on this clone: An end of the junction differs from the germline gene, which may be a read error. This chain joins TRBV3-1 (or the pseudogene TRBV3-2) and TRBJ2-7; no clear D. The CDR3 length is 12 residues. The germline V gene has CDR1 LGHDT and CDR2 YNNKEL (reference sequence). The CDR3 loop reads CASSQDYLRPRF. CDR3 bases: TGTGCCAGCAGCCAAGACTATCTTCGTCCCCGCTTC.

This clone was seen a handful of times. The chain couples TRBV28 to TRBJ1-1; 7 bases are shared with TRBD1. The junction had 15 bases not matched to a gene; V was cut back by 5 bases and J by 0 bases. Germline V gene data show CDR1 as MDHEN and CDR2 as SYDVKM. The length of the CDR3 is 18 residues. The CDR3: CASSDYGFLGTVNTEAFF. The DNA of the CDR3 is TGTGCCAGCAGTGACTATGGCTTTCTTGGGACAGTGAACACTGAAGCTTTCTTT.

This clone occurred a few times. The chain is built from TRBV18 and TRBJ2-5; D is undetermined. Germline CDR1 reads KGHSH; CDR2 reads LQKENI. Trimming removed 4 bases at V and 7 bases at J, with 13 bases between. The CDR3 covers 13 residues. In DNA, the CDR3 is TGTGCCAGCTCACAGATAGCCTCAGGGACCCAGTACTTC. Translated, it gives CASSQIASGTQYF. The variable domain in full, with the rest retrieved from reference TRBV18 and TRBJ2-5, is NAGVMQNPRHLVRRRGQEARLRCSPMKGHSHVYWYRQLPEEGLKFMVYLQKENIIDESGMPKERFSAEFPKEGPSILRIQQVVRGDSAAYFCASSQIASGTQYFGPGTRLLVL.

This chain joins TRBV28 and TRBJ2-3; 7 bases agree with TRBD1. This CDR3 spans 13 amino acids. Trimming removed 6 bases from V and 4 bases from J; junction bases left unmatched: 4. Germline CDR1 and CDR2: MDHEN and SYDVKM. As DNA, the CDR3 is TGTGCCAGCAGGCGACAGGGACCAGATACGCAGTATTTT. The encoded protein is CASRRQGPDTQYF. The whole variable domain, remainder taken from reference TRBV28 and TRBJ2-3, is DVKVTQSSRYLVKRTGEKVFLECVQDMDHENMFWYRQDPGLGLRLIYFSYDVKMKEKGDIPEGYSVSREKKERFSLILESASTNQTSMYLCASRRQGPDTQYFGPGTRLTVL.

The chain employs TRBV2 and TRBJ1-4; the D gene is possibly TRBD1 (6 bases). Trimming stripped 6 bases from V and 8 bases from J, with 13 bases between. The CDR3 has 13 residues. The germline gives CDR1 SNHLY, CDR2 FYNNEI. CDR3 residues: CASREQGGEKLFF. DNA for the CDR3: TGTGCCAGCAGGGAACAGGGTGGCGAAAAACTGTTTTTT.

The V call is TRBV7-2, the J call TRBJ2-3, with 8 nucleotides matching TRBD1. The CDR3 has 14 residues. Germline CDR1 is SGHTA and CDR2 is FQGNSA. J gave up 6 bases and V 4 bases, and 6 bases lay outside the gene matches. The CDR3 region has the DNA TGTGCCAGCAGCTCCGGACAGGGTACGGATACGCAGTATTTT. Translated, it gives CASSSGQGTDTQYF.

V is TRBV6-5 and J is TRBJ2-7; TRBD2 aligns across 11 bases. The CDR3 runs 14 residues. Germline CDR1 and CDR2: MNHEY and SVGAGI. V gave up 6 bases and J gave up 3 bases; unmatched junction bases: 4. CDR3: CASRRLAGNYEQYF. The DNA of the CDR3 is TGTGCCAGCAGGCGACTAGCGGGAAACTACGAGCAGTACTTC.

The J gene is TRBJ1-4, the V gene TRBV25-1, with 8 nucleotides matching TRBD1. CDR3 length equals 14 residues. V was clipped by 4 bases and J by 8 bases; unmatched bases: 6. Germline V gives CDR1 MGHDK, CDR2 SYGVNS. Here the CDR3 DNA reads TGTGCCAGCAGTGGCCAGGGGGCAGGGGAAAAACTGTTTTTT. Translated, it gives CASSGQGAGEKLFF.

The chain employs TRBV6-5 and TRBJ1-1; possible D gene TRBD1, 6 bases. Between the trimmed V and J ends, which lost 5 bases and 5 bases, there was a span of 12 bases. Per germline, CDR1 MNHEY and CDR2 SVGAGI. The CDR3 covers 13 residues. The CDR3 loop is CASSLGGGTEAFF. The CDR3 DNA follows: TGTGCCAGCAGTCTCGGAGGGGGGACTGAAGCTTTCTTT.

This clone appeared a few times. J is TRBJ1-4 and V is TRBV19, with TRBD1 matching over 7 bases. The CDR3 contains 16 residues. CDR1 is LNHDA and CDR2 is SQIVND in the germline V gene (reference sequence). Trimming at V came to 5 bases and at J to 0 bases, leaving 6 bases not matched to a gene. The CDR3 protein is CASSFRDSATNEKLFF. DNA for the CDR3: TGTGCCAGTAGTTTCCGGGACAGTGCAACTAATGAAAAACTGTTTTTT.

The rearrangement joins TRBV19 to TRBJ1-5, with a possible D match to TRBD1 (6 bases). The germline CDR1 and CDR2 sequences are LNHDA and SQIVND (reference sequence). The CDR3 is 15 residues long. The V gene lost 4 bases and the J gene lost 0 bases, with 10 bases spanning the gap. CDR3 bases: TGTGCCAGTAGTACCGCAGGGGTTAGCAATCAGCCCCAGCATTTT. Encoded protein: CASSTAGVSNQPQHF.

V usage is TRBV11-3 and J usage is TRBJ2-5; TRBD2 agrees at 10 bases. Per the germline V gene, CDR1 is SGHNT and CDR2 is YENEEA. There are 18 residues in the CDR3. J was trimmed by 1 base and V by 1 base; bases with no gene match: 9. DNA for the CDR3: TGTGCCAGCAGCTTAGGACTAGCGGGTTCCACGGGCCAAGAGACCCAGTACTTC. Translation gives CASSLGLAGSTGQETQYF.

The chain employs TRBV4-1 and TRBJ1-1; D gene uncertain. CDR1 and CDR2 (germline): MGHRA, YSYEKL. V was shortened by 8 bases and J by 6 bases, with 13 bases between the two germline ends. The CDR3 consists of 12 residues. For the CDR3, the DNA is TGCGCCAGCTGGGGTGGCCGCGCTGAAGCTTTCTTT. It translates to CASWGGRAEAFF.

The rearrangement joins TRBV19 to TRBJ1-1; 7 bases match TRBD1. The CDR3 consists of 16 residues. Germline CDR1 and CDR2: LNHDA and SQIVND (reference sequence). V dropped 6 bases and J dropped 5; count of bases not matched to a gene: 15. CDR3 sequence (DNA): TGTGCCAGTAGGGACCGAGACAGGGATGTAAAGACTGAAGCTTTCTTT. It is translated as CASRDRDRDVKTEAFF.